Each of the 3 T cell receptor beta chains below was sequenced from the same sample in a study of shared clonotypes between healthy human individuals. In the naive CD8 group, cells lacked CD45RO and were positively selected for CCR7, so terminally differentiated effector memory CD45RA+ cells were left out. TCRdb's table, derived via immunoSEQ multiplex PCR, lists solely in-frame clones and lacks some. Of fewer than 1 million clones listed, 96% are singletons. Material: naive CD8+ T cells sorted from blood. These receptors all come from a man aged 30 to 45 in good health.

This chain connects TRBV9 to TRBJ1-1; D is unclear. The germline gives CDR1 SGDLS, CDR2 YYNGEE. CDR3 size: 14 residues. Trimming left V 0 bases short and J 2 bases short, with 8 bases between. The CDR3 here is CASSVAPDNTEAFF. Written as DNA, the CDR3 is TGTGCCAGCAGCGTAGCTCCAGACAACACTGAAGCTTTCTTT. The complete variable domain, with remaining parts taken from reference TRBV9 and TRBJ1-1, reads DSGVTQTPKHLITATGQRVTLRCSPRSGDLSVYWYQQSLDQGLQFLIQYYNGEERAKGNILERFSAQQFPDLHSELNLSSLELGDSALYFCASSVAPDNTEAFFGQGTRLTVV.

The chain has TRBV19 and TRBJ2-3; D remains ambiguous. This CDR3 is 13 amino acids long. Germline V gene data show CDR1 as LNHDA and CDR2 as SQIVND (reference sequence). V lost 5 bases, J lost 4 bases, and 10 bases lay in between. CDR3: CASSLAHSDTQYF. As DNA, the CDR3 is TGTGCCAGTAGTCTCGCCCATTCAGATACGCAGTATTTT.

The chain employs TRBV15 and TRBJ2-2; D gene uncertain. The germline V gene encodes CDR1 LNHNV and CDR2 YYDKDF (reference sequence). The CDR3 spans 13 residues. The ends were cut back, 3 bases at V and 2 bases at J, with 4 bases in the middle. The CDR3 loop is CATSRINTGELFF. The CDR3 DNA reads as TGTGCCACCAGCAGGATTAACACCGGGGAGCTGTTTTTT.